These T cell receptor beta chains were read from a single sample in a study of OX40 agonist ivuxolimab in advanced cancers. Produced via immunoSEQ multiplex PCR; TCRdb's table is partial and in-frame only. The table lists more than 95,000 clones, 85% to 95% of them singletons. Sequencing used CD4+ or CD8+ T cells sorted from blood, obtained in a trial of the OX40 agonist ivuxolimab. These receptors were collected from an adult with an advanced solid tumor such as melanoma, head and neck, liver or kidney cancer. Each CDR3 is given with its conserved first and last residue. Each record gives: clone size, J gene, V gene, D gene, CDR3 DNA, CDR3 protein. D genes are given only for firm matches. Size is stated for part of the rows, as once, few or many counts, or as a class when the clone is expanded.

>.|TRBJ1-6|TRBV7-9|.
TGTGCCAGCAGCCCCCTCTATAATTCACCCCTCCACTTT
CASSPLYNSPLHF
>.|TRBJ2-5|TRBV7-3|.
TGTGCCAGCTCCACAGGCCCCCAAGAGACCCAGTACTTC
CASSTGPQETQYF
>.|TRBJ2-7|TRBV7-3|.
TGTGCCAGCAGCCCGGGTCCCACCTACGAGCAGTACTTC
CASSPGPTYEQYF
>few|TRBJ1-2|TRBV28|.
TGTGCCAGCGGGGTAGACAGTGGGTTTTTGTATGGCTACACCTTC
CASGVDSGFLYGYTF
>.|TRBJ1-2|TRBV21-1|.
TGTGCCAGCAGTAAAAGTACGTGGTCCAGGGCGGTGCGTCTCTTC
CASSKSTWSRAVRLF
>.|TRBJ1-5|TRBV30|.
TGTGCCTGGGGAGGGGACCTCTCAGGGCAGCCCCAGCATTTT
CAWGGDLSGQPQHF
>.|TRBJ1-6|TRBV6-1|.
TGTGCCAGCAGTGGTCCGGGCCGGGGATATAATTCACCCCTCCACTTT
CASSGPGRGYNSPLHF
>.|TRBJ2-1|TRBV7-3|.
TGTGCCAGCAGCCTAGTCGTTGGCGGAGACTACAATGAGCAGTTCTTC
CASSLVVGGDYNEQFF
>.|TRBJ2-6|TRBV27|.
TGTGCCAGCAGTTTCCACGCCGCTGGCTCTGGGGCCAACGTCCTGACTTTC
CASSFHAAGSGANVLTF
>.|TRBJ2-7|TRBV19|.
TGTGCCAGTAGTATAGGGACAGTTAGATCCTACGAGCAGTACTTC
CASSIGTVRSYEQYF
>.|TRBJ1-1|TRBV28|.
TGTGCCAGCATCCAAGGGGGGACATTTAAGAACACTGAAGCTTTCTTT
CASIQGGTFKNTEAFF
>.|TRBJ2-2|TRBV19|TRBD1
TGTGCCAGTAAGGACAGGGGGTCGGCGAACACCGGGGAGCTGTTTTTT
CASKDRGSANTGELFF
>once|TRBJ1-5|TRBV19|.
TGTGCCAGTAGTATCCGGGAAAATCAGCCCCAGCATTTT
CASSIRENQPQHF
>.|TRBJ2-7|TRBV5-4|.
TGTGCCAGCAGCTTGGTGGATGAGGCAGAAGCCTACTTC
CASSLVDEAEAYF
>.|TRBJ1-4|TRBV19|TRBD1
TGTGCCAGTAGTATCAGGCGGGCGCGGGACAGGGCTGAAAAACTGTTTTTT
CASSIRRARDRAEKLFF
>.|TRBJ1-2|TRBV25-1|TRBD1
TGTGCCAGCAGTGAATACGCCGGGACAGGGTCTACTAACTATGGCTACACCTTC
CASSEYAGTGSTNYGYTF
>.|TRBJ2-6|TRBV9|.
TGTGCCAGCAGCCCCCTAACTGTCCAACGTCTCTCTGGGGCCAACGTCCTGACTTTC
CASSPLTVQRLSGANVLTF
>.|TRBJ2-7|TRBV28|TRBD2
TGTGCCAGCAGTTTAAGCAGCGGGGCGTCCTACGAGCAGTACTTC
CASSLSSGASYEQYF
>.|TRBJ2-2|TRBV19|.
TGTGCCAGTAGTATCAGGTCGTACACCGGGGAGCTGTTTTTT
CASSIRSYTGELFF
>.|TRBJ2-1|TRBV28|.
TGTGCCAGCAAAACAGCGACGAGTGAGCAGTTCTTC
CASKTATSEQFF
>.|TRBJ1-1|TRBV6-1|.
TGTGCCAGCACCTACGGGGGGATCAACACTGAAGCTTTCTTT
CASTYGGINTEAFF
>.|TRBJ2-1|TRBV19|TRBD1
TGTGCCAGTAGTTTGGGACAGGTTGTATCAAATGAGCAGTTCTTC
CASSLGQVVSNEQFF
>.|TRBJ1-5|TRBV7-8|.
TGTGCCAGCGCCGACCAGGGTGGAGCAAATCAGCCCCAGCATTTT
CASADQGGANQPQHF
>once|TRBJ2-3|TRBV6-6|.
TGTGCCAGCAGTTTCACATCGGGGACAGATACGCAGTATTTT
CASSFTSGTDTQYF
>once|TRBJ1-3|TRBV7-2|.
TGTGCCAGCAGCTTAACAGACGCCAATTCTGGAAACACCATATATTTT
CASSLTDANSGNTIYF
>.|TRBJ2-1|TRBV7-2|TRBD1
TGTGCCAGCAGTTCAACCGGGACAGGGTCGTTCTTC
CASSSTGTGSFF
>.|TRBJ2-3|TRBV28|TRBD2
TGTGCCAGCAGTTTAACGCCCTCTAGCGGTAGCACAGATACGCAGTATTTT
CASSLTPSSGSTDTQYF
>.|TRBJ2-7|TRBV7-6|TRBD2
TGTGCCAGCAGCTACGCCGGGACTAGCGGCGTCGGCGAGCAGTACTTC
CASSYAGTSGVGEQYF
>.|TRBJ2-3|TRBV6-5|TRBD2
TGTGCCAGCAGTTTCGGGACTAGCGGGAGTGGAACGCAGTATTTT
CASSFGTSGSGTQYF
>.|TRBJ2-1|TRBV18|TRBD2
TGTGCCAGCTCACCTCCCGGGACTAGCGGGAGAACAAAGCAGTTCTTC
CASSPPGTSGRTKQFF
>once|TRBJ1-2|TRBV5-1|TRBD1
TGCGCCAGCAGCTTGGGACGGACAGGACCCCAACATGGCTACACCTTC
CASSLGRTGPQHGYTF
>.|TRBJ1-1|TRBV5-1|.
TGCGCCAGCAGCCCACAAGGGTTCACTGAAGCTTTCTTT
CASSPQGFTEAFF
>.|TRBJ2-7|TRBV27|.
TGTGCCAGCAGTCCCGCGGAAGACTACGAGCAGTACTTC
CASSPAEDYEQYF
>.|TRBJ2-7|TRBV27|TRBD1
TGTGCCAGCCGATTACAGGGGAACTCCTACGAGCAGTACTTC
CASRLQGNSYEQYF
>.|TRBJ2-2|TRBV28|.
TGTGCCAGCAGTTTAGGGGGCCTGAACACCGGGGAGCTGTTTTTT
CASSLGGLNTGELFF
>.|TRBJ1-1|TRBV28|TRBD1
TGTGCCAGCAGGGGGACAGCCAACACTGAAGCTTTCTTT
CASRGTANTEAFF
>.|TRBJ2-1|TRBV19|TRBD2
TGTGCCAGTAGTATACAGGGGCGGGAGGTCTACAATGAGCAGTTCTTC
CASSIQGREVYNEQFF
>.|TRBJ2-3|TRBV7-3|TRBD2
TGTGCCAGCAGCTTCGGGACTACCTTCCGCACAGATACGCAGTATTTT
CASSFGTTFRTDTQYF
>.|TRBJ1-4|TRBV18|.
TGTGCCAGCTCACCACCGGGGGCCTATGAAAAACTGTTTTTT
CASSPPGAYEKLFF
>.|TRBJ2-1|TRBV7-2|.
TGTGCCAGCAGACAAAACGGGGCCAACGCCTACAATGAGCAGTTCTTC
CASRQNGANAYNEQFF
>once|TRBJ2-5|TRBV9|TRBD2
TGTGCCAGTGGAATCGGGACTAGCGGTCAAGAGACCCAGTACTTC
CASGIGTSGQETQYF
>.|TRBJ2-1|TRBV5-1|.
TGCGCCAGCAGCCCCGGGACGAGTAGTTACAATGAGCAGTTCTTC
CASSPGTSSYNEQFF
>.|TRBJ2-1|TRBV7-2|.
TGTGCCAGCAGCTTAAGTGACTGGGGGTACAATGAGCAGTTCTTC
CASSLSDWGYNEQFF
>.|TRBJ2-3|TRBV5-1|.
TGCGCCAGCAGCTTCGGGCTGGGGACAGATACGCAGTATTTT
CASSFGLGTDTQYF
>.|TRBJ1-5|TRBV6-6|.
TGTGCCAGCAGTTGGGGAGAAAATCAGCCCCAGCATTTT
CASSWGENQPQHF
>.|TRBJ1-2|TRBV7-3|TRBD1
TGTGCCAGCAGCTTAACGGGCCCAGGGACAGGGAGCGACTATGGCTACACCTTC
CASSLTGPGTGSDYGYTF
>once|TRBJ1-4|TRBV30|.
TGTGCCTGGAGCCCGGGGGGGGCAGGCCCAAGGAGAACTAATGAAAAACTGTTTTTT
CAWSPGGAGPRRTNEKLFF
>.|TRBJ2-1|TRBV11-3|.
TGTGCCAGCAGCTTAGAATTTCAGGGCTACAATGAGCAGTTCTTC
CASSLEFQGYNEQFF
>.|TRBJ1-4|TRBV7-9|.
TGTGCCAGCAGCTACCCTTTAGGAGGCGTAGATGAAAAACTGTTTTTT
CASSYPLGGVDEKLFF
>.|TRBJ1-2|TRBV7-9|.
TGTGCCAGCAGCCTCCAGGGGTTAGCTAACTATGGCTACACCTTC
CASSLQGLANYGYTF
>.|TRBJ1-1|TRBV6-5|TRBD1
TGTGCCAGCAGCCAGACAGGGAAGACCACTGAAGCTTTCTTT
CASSQTGKTTEAFF